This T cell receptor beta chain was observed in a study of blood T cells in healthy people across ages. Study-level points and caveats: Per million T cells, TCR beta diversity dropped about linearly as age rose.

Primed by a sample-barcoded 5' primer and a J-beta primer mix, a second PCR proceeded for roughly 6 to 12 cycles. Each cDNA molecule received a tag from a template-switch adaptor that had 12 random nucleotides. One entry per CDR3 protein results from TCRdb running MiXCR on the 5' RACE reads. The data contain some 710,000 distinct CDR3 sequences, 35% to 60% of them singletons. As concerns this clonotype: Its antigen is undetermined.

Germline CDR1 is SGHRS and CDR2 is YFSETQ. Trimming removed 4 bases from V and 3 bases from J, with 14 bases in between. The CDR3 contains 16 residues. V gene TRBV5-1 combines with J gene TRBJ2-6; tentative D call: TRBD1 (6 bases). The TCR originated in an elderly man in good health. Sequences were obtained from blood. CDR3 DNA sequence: TGCGCCAGCAGCCCACAGGGTTTTGGTGGGGCCAACGTCCTGACTTTC. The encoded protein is CASSPQGFGGANVLTF.